This TCR beta chain was captured by sequencing in a study of cytomegalovirus exposure and HLA in healthy donors. Turning to the study itself: When about 400 donors were genotyped, around 77% of them were found to fall in the Caucasian-associated ancestry cluster.

Trimming shortened V by 10 bases and J by 3 bases, and 16 bases separated the two germline ends. Germline values: CDR1 SGHTA, CDR2 FQGNSA. The CDR3 runs to 13 residues. Primers included in the PCR were 60 Vbeta and 13 Jbeta primers. Assay used: immunoSEQ multiplex PCR; TCRdb lists only in-frame clones, some missing. The table shows 95,000 to 100,000 clones, with around 67% occurring only once. As to this clone: Its specificity is unknown.

Study-level results: Common viral pathogens (according to a later analysis) appeared linked to several of the most significant clusters. An ancestry cluster, one associated with Asian ancestry, reportedly showed fewer N-insertions than the approximately 670-donor mean in a later analysis. The investigators catalogued about 170 TCR beta chains as cytomegalovirus-associated.

The J gene is TRBJ2-7, the V gene TRBV7-2, with D maybe TRBD2 (5 bases). Sequencing input: PBMCs. This sequence was found in a male donor in good health and CMV-seronegative. CDR3 sequence: CAITRERFYEQYF. CDR3 coding DNA: TGTGCCATCACGAGGGAGAGATTCTACGAGCAGTACTTC.